The clone carrying this T cell receptor (beta chain) appeared many times. Its antigen is currently unknown. The record originates from a study of blood T cells in healthy people across ages. Study findings and constraints: Changes seen in expanded clonotypes were possibly confounded by donor CMV status left unknown.

Alongside a J-beta primer mix, a sample-barcoded 5' primer served in a second PCR lasting about 7 to 12 cycles. MiXCR, run by TCRdb on the 5' RACE reads, gives a single entry per CDR3 protein. The sample has some 940,000 distinct CDR3 sequences; around 29% are singletons. There are 14 residues in the CDR3. V lost 3 bases and J lost 0, with 9 bases in between. Germline assignment: CDR1 DFQATT and CDR2 SNEGSKA (reference sequence). The data also belong to a second study, concerning T cells of mothers and their children. From that second work: When mothers and children were related, their normalized repertoire overlap, which was always slightly higher, did not differ significantly from that of unrelated pairs. No persistent microchimeric T cell clones were detected.

This chain links TRBV20-1 with TRBJ1-3; D is uncertain. This receptor was taken from a woman aged 40-49 years in good health. Sequencing was done on a sample of blood. CDR3 region: CSARDPNSGNTIYF. CDR3 nucleotide sequence: TGCAGTGCTAGGGACCCCAACTCTGGAAACACCATATATTTT.